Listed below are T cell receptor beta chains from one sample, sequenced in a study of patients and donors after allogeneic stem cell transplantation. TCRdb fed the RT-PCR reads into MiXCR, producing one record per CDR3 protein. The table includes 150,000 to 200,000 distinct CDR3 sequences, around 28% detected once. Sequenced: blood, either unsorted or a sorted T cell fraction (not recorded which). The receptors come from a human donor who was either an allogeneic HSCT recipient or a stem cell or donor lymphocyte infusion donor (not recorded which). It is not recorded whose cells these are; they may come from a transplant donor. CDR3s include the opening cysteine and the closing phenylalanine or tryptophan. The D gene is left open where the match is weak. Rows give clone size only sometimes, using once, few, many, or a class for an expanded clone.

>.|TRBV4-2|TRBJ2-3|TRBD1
CASKAGGAPWEDTQYF
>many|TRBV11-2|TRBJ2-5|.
CASSQGLWETQYF
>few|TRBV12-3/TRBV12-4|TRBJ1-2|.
CASSAPELNYGYTF
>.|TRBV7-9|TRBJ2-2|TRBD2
CASSSRGASGRTKNTGELFF
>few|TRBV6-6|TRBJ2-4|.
CASSYGTYAPLAKNIQYF
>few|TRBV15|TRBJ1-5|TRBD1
CATSTGGYGQPQHF
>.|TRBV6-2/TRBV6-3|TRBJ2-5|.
CASSYEARGLTIQETQYF
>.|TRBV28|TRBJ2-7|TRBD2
CASSRTSGSGEQYF
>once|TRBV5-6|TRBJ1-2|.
CASSLAGQGQGYTF
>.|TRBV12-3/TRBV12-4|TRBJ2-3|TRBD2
CASSSRTSPDTQYF
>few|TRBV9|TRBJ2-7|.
CASSVATQNEQYF
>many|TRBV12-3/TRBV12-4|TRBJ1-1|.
CAALIANTEAFF
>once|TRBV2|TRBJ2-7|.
CASETAAYEQYF
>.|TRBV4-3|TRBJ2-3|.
CASSQDFGPPDTQYF
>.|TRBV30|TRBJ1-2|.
CAWSFDTPGRYTF
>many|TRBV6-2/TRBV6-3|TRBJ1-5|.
CASSYSMYGGSNQPQHF
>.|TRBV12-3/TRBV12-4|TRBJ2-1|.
CASTGSGLSPNEQFF
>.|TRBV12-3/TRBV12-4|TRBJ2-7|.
CASSLRQFSEQYF
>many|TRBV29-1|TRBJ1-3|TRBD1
CSVNTPGQGAGNTIYF
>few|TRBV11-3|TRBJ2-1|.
CASSLGTEQFF
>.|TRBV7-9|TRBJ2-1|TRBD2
CASSLVGTSGTNEQFF
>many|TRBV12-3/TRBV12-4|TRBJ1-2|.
CASSSGRGYTF
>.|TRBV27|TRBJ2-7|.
CASSLTGAGYEQYF
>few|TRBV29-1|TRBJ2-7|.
CSVDWRNGGEQYF
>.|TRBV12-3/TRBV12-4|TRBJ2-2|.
CASSFPRANTGELFF
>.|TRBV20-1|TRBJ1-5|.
CSARAPWLQPQHF
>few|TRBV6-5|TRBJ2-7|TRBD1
CASSYSAGGPYEQYF
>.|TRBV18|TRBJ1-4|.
CASSPRLNEKLFF
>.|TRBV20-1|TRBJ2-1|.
CSATRSSYNEQFF
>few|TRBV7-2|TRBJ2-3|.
CASSSTASTDTQYF
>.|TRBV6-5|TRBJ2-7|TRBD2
CASSYSSGSVYEQYF
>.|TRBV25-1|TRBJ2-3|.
CASSEYTGSTDTQYF
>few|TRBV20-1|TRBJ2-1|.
CSARPTYTFSFYNEQFF
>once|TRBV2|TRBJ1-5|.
CASSPSWGNQPQHF
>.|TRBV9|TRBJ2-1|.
CASSVMPGTSQYDEQFF
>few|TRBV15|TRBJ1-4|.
CATKTGTGSEKLFF
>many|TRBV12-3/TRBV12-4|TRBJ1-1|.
CASSKTGTLQRIEAFF
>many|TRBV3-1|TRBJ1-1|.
CASSQAPGKNTEAFF
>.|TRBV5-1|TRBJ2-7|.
CASSLDRLIYEQYF
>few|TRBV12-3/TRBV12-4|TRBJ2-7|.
CASSFPYGVYEQYF
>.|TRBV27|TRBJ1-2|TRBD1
CASSLLGSGGGDGYTF
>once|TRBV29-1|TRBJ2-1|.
CSVGRDRTYNEQFF
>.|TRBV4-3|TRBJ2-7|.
CASSQERRLGFYEQYF
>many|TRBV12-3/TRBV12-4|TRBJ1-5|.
CASSFAWGNQPQHF
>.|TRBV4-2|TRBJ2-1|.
CASSQAAPIDNEQFF
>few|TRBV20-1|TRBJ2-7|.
CSARESKSYEQYF
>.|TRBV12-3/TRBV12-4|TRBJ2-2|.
CASSLNSLTGELFF
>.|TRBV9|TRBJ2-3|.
CASSTSLEHRTDTQYF
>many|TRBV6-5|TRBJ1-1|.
CASSYGGRTEAFF
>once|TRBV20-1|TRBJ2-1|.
CSARPMEAYNEQFF